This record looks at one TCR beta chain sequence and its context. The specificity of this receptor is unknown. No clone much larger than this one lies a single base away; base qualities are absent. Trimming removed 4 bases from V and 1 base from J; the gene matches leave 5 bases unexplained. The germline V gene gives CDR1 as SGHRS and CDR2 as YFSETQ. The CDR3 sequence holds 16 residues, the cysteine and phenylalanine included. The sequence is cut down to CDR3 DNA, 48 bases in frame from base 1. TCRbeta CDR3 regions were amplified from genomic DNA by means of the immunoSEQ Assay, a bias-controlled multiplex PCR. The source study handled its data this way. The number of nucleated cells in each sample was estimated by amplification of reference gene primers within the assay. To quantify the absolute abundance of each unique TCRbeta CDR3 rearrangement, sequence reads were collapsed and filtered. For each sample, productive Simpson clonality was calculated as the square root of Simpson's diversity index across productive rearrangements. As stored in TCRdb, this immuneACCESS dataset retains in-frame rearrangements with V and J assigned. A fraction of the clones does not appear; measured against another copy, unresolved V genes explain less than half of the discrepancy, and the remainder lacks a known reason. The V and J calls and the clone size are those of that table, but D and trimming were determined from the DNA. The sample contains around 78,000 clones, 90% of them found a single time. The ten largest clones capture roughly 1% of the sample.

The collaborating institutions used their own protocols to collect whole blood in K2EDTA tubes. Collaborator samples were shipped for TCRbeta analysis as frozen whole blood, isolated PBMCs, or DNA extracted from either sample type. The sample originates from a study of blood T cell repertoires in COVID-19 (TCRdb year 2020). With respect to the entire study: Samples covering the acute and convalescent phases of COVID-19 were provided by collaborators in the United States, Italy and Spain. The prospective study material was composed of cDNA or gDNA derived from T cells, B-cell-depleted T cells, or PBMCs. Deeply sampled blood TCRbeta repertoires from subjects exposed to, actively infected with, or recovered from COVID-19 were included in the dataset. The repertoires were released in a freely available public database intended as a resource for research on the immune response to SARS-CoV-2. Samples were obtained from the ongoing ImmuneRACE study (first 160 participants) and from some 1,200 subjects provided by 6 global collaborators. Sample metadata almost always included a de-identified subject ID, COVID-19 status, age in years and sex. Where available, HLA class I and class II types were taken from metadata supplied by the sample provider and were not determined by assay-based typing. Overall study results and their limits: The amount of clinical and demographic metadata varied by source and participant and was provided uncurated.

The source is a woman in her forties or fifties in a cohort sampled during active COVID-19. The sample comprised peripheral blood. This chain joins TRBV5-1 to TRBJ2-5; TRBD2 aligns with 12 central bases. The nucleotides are TGCGCCAGCAGCACCGGACTAGCGGGGCTCCAAGAGACCCAGTACTTC. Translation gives CASSTGLAGLQETQYF. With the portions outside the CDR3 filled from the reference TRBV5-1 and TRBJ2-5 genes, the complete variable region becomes KAGVTQTPRYLIKTRGQQVTLSCSPISGHRSVSWYQQTPGQGLQFLFEYFSETQRNKGNFPGRFSGRQFSNSRSEMNVSTLELGDSALYLCASSTGLAGLQETQYFGPGTRLLVL.